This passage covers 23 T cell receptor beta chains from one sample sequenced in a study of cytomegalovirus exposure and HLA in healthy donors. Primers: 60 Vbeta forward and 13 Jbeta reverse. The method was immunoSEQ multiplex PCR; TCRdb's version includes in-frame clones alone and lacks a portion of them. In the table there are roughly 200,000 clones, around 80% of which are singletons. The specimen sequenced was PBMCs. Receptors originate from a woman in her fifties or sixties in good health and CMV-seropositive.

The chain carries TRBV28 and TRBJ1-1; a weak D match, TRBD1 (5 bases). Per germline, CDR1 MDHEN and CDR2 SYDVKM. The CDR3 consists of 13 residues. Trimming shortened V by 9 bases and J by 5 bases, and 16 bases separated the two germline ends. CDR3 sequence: CASAVGGRTEAFF. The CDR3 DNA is TGTGCCAGTGCGGTGGGGGGGAGGACTGAAGCTTTCTTT.

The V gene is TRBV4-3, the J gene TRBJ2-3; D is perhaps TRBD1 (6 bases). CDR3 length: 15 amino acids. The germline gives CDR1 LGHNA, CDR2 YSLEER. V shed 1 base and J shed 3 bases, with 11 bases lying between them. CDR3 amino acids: CASSQGQGTTDTQYF. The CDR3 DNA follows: TGCGCCAGCAGCCAAGGCCAGGGGACGACAGATACGCAGTATTTT.

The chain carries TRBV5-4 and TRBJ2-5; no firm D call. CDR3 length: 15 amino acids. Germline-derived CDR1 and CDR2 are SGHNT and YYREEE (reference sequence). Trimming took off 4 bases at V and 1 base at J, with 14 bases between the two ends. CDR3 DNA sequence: TGTGCCAGCAGCAACGCTCAAACGGGCCAAGAGACCCAGTACTTC. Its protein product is CASSNAQTGQETQYF.

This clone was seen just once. CDR3 DNA: TGCAGCGTTGTAGGGGGGGGACGGGGGGAGACCCAGTACTTC. The encoded protein is CSVVGGGRGETQYF. V usage is TRBV29-1 and J usage is TRBJ2-5; possible D gene TRBD2, 7 bases. CDR1 is SQVTM and CDR2 is ANQGSEA in the germline V gene. The CDR3 covers 14 residues. Deletions cut 4 bases from V and 5 bases from J, with 17 bases between.

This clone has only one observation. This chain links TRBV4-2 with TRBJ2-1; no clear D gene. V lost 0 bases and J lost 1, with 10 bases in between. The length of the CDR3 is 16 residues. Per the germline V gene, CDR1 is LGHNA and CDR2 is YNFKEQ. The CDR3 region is CASSQESGGSYNEQFF. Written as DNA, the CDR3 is TGTGCCAGCAGCCAAGAATCCGGCGGTTCCTACAATGAGCAGTTCTTC.

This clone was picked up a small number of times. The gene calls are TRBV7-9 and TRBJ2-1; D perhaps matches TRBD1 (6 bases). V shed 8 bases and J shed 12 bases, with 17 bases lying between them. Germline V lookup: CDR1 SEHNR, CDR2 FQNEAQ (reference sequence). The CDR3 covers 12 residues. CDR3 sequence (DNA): TGTGCCAGCGGTGACGGACAGAGGGGGCAGTTCTTC. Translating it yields CASGDGQRGQFF.

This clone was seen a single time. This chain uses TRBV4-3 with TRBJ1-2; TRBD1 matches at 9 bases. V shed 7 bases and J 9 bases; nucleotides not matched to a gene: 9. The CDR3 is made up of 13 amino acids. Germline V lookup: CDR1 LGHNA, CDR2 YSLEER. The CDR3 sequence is CASNRGQGSRYTF. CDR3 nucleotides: TGCGCCAGCAACCGAGGACAGGGGTCCCGCTACACCTTC.

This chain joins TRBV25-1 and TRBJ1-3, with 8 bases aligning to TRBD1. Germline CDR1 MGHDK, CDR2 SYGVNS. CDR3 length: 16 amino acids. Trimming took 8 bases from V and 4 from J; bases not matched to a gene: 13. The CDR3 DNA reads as TGTGCCAGCTCCAAAGCAGGACAGGGCTACGGAAACACCATATATTTT. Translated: CASSKAGQGYGNTIYF.

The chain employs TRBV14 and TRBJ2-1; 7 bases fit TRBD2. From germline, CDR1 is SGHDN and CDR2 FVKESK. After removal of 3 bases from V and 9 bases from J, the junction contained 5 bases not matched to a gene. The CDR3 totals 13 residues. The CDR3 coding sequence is TGTGCCAGCAGCCAGGCTAGCGGAGGTGAGCAGTTCTTC. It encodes CASSQASGGEQFF.

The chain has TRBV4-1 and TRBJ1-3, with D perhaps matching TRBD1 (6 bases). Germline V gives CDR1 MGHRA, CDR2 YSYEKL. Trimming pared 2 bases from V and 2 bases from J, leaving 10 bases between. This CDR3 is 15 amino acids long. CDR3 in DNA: TGCGCCAGCAGCCAAATCTACAGGGCTGGAAACACCATATATTTT. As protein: CASSQIYRAGNTIYF.

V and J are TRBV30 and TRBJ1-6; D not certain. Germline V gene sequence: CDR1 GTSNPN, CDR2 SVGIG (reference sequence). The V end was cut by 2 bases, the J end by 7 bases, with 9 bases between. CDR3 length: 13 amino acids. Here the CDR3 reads CAWSKARNSPLHF. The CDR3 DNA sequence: TGTGCCTGGAGTAAAGCTCGGAATTCACCCCTCCACTTT.

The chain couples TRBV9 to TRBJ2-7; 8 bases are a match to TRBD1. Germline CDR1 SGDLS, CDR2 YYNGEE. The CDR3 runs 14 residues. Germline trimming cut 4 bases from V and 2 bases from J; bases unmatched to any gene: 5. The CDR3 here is CASSPGTGPYEQYF. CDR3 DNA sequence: TGTGCCAGCAGCCCCGGGACAGGCCCCTACGAGCAGTACTTC. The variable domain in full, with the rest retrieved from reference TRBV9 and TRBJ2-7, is DSGVTQTPKHLITATGQRVTLRCSPRSGDLSVYWYQQSLDQGLQFLIQYYNGEERAKGNILERFSAQQFPDLHSELNLSSLELGDSALYFCASSPGTGPYEQYFGPGTRLTVT.

DNA of the CDR3: TGTGCCAGCAGCTCAGTGACAGGGGCCGGGGAGCTGTTTTTT. It encodes CASSSVTGAGELFF. The chain employs TRBV7-3 and TRBJ2-2; 8 positions agree with TRBD1. J was trimmed by 6 bases and V by 4 bases; bases with no gene match: 4. Per germline, CDR1 SGHTA and CDR2 FQGTGA. This CDR3 comprises 14 residues.

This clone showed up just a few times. The CDR3 spells CASSLVGQGADEQYF. The CDR3 nucleotides are TGTGCCAGCAGCTTGGTAGGACAGGGGGCGGACGAGCAGTACTTC. The gene calls are TRBV5-4 and TRBJ2-7, with 11 bases fitting TRBD1. After removal of 0 bases from V and 5 bases from J, the junction contained 4 bases not matched to a gene. Germline V gene lookup returns CDR1 SGHNT and CDR2 YYREEE (reference sequence). The CDR3 contains 15 residues.

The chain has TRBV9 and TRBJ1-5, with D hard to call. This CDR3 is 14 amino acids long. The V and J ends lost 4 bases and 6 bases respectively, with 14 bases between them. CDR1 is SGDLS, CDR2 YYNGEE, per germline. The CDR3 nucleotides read TGTGCCAGCAGCCCCGGGAACAAGGGTCAGCCCCAGCATTTT. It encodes CASSPGNKGQPQHF.

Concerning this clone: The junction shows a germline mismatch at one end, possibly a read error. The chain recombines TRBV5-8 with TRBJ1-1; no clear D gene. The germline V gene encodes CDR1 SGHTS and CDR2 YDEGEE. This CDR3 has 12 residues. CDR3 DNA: TGTGCCGGCAGCTTGGGGAGGGAGGAAGCTTTCTTT. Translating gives CAGSLGREEAFF.

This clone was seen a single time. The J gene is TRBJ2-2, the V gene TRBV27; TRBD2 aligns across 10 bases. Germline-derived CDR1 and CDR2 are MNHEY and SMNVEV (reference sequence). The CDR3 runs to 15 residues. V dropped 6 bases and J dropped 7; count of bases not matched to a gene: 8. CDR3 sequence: CASRTGLALGGELFF. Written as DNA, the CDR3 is TGTGCCAGCAGAACGGGACTAGCGCTCGGCGGGGAGCTGTTTTTT.

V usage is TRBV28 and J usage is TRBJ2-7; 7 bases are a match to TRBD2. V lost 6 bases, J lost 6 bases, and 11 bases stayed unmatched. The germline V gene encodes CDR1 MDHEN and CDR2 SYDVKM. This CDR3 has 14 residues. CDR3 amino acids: CASRGGTTTGEQYF. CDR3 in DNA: TGTGCCAGCAGGGGGGGGACTACCACGGGCGAGCAGTACTTC.

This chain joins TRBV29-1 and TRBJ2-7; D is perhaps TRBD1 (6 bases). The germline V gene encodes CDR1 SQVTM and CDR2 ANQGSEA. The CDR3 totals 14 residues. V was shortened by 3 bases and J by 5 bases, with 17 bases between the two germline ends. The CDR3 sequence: CSVDGGRSLNEQYF. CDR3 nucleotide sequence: TGCAGCGTTGATGGGGGCCGGTCCCTAAACGAGCAGTACTTC.

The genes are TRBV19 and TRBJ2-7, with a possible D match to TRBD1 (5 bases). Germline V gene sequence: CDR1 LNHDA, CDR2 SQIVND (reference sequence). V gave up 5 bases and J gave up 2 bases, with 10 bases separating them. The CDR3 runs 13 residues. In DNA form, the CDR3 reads TGTGCCAGTAGTTCGGACAAAGCCTACGAGCAGTACTTC. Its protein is CASSSDKAYEQYF.

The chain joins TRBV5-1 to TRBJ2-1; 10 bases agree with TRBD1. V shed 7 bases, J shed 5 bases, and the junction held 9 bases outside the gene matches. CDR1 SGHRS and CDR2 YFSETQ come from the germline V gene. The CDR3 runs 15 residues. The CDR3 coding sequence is TGCGCCAGCCGAAAAGGCGGGACAGGGGACAATGAGCAGTTCTTC. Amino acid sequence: CASRKGGTGDNEQFF.

CDR3 loop: CASSAYRDSNTDTQYF. CDR3 nucleotide sequence: TGTGCCAGCAGCGCCTACCGGGACTCAAACACAGATACGCAGTATTTT. V and J are TRBV13 and TRBJ2-3, with D possibly TRBD2 on 6 matching bases. Trimming took 5 bases from V and 2 from J, leaving 17 bases between them. CDR1 and CDR2 from the germline V gene are PRHDT and FYEKMQ (reference sequence). CDR3 length equals 16 residues.

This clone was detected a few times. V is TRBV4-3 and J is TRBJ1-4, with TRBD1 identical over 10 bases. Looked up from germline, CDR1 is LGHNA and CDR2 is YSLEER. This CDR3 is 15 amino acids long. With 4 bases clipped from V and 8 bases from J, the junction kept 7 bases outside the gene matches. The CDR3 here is CASSPGTGVIEKLFF. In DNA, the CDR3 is TGCGCCAGCAGCCCCGGGACAGGGGTTATAGAAAAACTGTTTTTT.